The sample holds one count of the clone carrying this TCR beta chain. The antigen remains unidentified. This sample stems from a study of CD8+CD57+ T cells in acquired aplastic anemia. Broader study findings: Patients did not significantly differ from controls in CD8+ Simpson's diversity. Patients and controls turned out to have more than 25 CD8+ CDR3 sequences in common.

J gave up 10 bases and V 3 bases, and 16 bases lay outside the gene matches. CDR3 length equals 17 residues. Per the germline V gene, CDR1 is SGHRS and CDR2 is YFSETQ. Genomic DNA provided the template from which TCR beta VDJ and CDR3 profiles were obtained. TCRdb passed the reads through MiXCR, listing each CDR3 protein once. The repertoire holds 90,000 to 120,000 distinct CDR3 sequences, with around 49% as singletons. This sequence joins TRBV5-1 and TRBJ2-1; 10 bases fit TRBD2. This receptor was identified in a human donor in good health, serving as a control. The sample comprised sorted CD4+, CD8+, or CD8+CD57+ T cells (not recorded which) from PBMCs. The CDR3 nucleotides are TGCGCCAGCAGCTCTGGAACCTTAGCGGGGGGCTCCGGGGAGCAGTTCTTC. Its protein product is CASSSGTLAGGSGEQFF. Combining the CDR3 with reference TRBV5-1 and TRBJ2-1 gives the whole variable domain KAGVTQTPRYLIKTRGQQVTLSCSPISGHRSVSWYQQTPGQGLQFLFEYFSETQRNKGNFPGRFSGRQFSNSRSEMNVSTLELGDSALYLCASSSGTLAGGSGEQFFGPGTRLTVL.